The 30 T cell receptor beta chains reported below all come from one sample, sequenced in a study of cytomegalovirus exposure and HLA in healthy donors. 13 Jbeta primers and 60 Vbeta primers were used for the PCR. TCRdb's table, derived via immunoSEQ multiplex PCR, lists solely in-frame clones and lacks some. The table includes 120,000 or so clones, roughly 78% detected once. Sequencing used PBMCs. The receptors derive from a woman between 40 and 50 years old in good health and CMV-seronegative.

The V gene is TRBV19, the J gene TRBJ1-2, with D possibly being TRBD1 (6 bases). The CDR3 runs 13 residues. Trimming cost V 3 bases and J 2 bases, with 7 bases left between them. Germline loops: CDR1 LNHDA, CDR2 SQIVND (reference sequence). CDR3 nucleotides: TGTGCCAGTAGTATGCAGGGGAACTATGGCTACACCTTC. As protein: CASSMQGNYGYTF.

The J gene is TRBJ1-2, the V gene TRBV6-5, with TRBD1 identical over 7 bases. There are 13 residues in the CDR3. V gave up 5 bases and J gave up 4 bases; unmatched junction bases: 4. The V gene's germline CDR1 is MNHEY and CDR2 SVGAGI. The CDR3 spells CASSPDRVYGYTF. Here the CDR3 DNA reads TGTGCCAGCAGTCCCGACAGGGTCTATGGCTACACCTTC.

This clone was seen a single time. The chain has TRBV6-5 and TRBJ1-1; tentative D call: TRBD1 (5 bases). The germline gives CDR1 MNHEY, CDR2 SVGAGI. The V end was cut by 10 bases, the J end by 1 base, with 16 bases between. The length of the CDR3 is 14 residues. The CDR3 DNA sequence: TGTGCCACCGCTAGGACACAGGAGAACACTGAAGCTTTCTTT. Its protein product is CATARTQENTEAFF.

This rearrangement joins TRBV18 to TRBJ1-4; D unresolved. The CDR3 contains 16 residues. V gave up 4 bases and J gave up 0 bases, with 12 bases separating them. Germline V gene sequence: CDR1 KGHSH, CDR2 LQKENI. The CDR3 DNA is TGTGCCAGCTCACTCTCCGATACTTCAACTAATGAAAAACTGTTTTTT. It encodes CASSLSDTSTNEKLFF.

This clone has a single count. This chain connects TRBV11-2 to TRBJ2-3; 14 nucleotides align to TRBD2. The V and J ends lost 0 bases and 0 bases, in that order; junction bases with no gene match: 8. The CDR3 is 20 amino acids. Germline V lookup: CDR1 SGHAT, CDR2 FQNNGV. Here the CDR3 DNA reads TGTGCCAGCAGCTTAGATCGGACTAGCGGGAGGCGAACTAGCACAGATACGCAGTATTTT. Residues: CASSLDRTSGRRTSTDTQYF.

Concerning this clone itself: One junction end does not reproduce the germline sequence, and a read error may be involved. V usage is TRBV7-9 and J usage is TRBJ1-1; 9 positions agree with TRBD1. Germline lookup yields CDR1 SEHNR and CDR2 FQNEAQ (reference sequence). The CDR3 length is 16 residues. In nucleotides, the CDR3 is TGTTCCAGCAGCTTAGGTTCGGCGACAGGGGGCACTGAAGCTTTCTTT. Protein sequence: CSSSLGSATGGTEAFF.

The rearrangement uses TRBV4-1 and TRBJ1-2, with 9 bases lining up with TRBD1. The trim removed 4 bases at V and 2 bases at J, leaving 5 bases unmatched. The CDR3 loop spans 15 amino acids. Germline CDR1 is MGHRA and CDR2 is YSYEKL. The CDR3 here is CASSPGQGHNYGYTF. CDR3 bases: TGCGCCAGCAGCCCGGGACAGGGACACAACTATGGCTACACCTTC.

This clone was observed a handful of times. The gene calls are TRBV2 and TRBJ2-2, with D unclear. V lost 3 bases and J 3 bases, leaving 8 bases between the germline ends. There are 14 residues in the CDR3. The germline V gene encodes CDR1 SNHLY and CDR2 FYNNEI. This CDR3 is CASSDLQYTGELFF. DNA for the CDR3: TGTGCCAGCAGTGATTTACAGTACACCGGGGAGCTGTTTTTT.

The chain combines TRBV7-2 with TRBJ2-1; no definite D call. Trimming stripped 2 bases from V and 4 bases from J, with 9 bases between. CDR3 size: 14 residues. CDR1 is SGHTA and CDR2 is FQGNSA in the germline V gene. The CDR3 loop is CASSLMSGYNEQFF. The CDR3 DNA reads TGTGCCAGCAGCTTAATGTCAGGTTACAATGAGCAGTTCTTC.

J is TRBJ2-7 and V is TRBV11-1, with 11 bases lining up with TRBD2. CDR1 is SGHAT, CDR2 FQDESV, per germline (reference sequence). V lost 2 bases, J lost 7 bases, and 10 bases stayed unmatched. The CDR3 sequence is 16 residues long. Here the CDR3 reads CASSLTVLAGDTEQYF. The CDR3 DNA sequence: TGTGCCAGCAGCTTAACAGTACTAGCGGGAGATACGGAGCAGTACTTC.

The chain combines TRBV5-5 with TRBJ2-7; TRBD1 is a possible D gene (5 bases). There are 13 residues in the CDR3. V lost 4 bases to trimming and J lost 3 bases, with 11 bases between them. Looked up from germline, CDR1 is SGHKS and CDR2 is YYEKEE (reference sequence). CDR3 nucleotide sequence: TGTGCCAGCAGCCAGGTCCAGGGCTACGAGCAGTACTTC. Protein sequence: CASSQVQGYEQYF.

V gene TRBV18 combines with J gene TRBJ1-1, with 9 bases aligning to TRBD1. This CDR3 comprises 16 residues. Germline V gene lookup returns CDR1 KGHSH and CDR2 LQKENI. Trimming took 0 bases from V and 5 from J; bases not matched to a gene: 7. CDR3 amino acids: CASSPPGGTGKTEAFF. CDR3 nucleotide sequence: TGTGCCAGCTCACCACCGGGAGGGACAGGGAAAACTGAAGCTTTCTTT.

CDR3 in amino acids: CASSVAGGTSTDTQYF. CDR3 nucleotide sequence: TGTGCCAGCAGCGTAGCTGGTGGGACTAGCACAGATACGCAGTATTTT. This chain connects TRBV9 to TRBJ2-3; tentatively, D is TRBD2 (6 bases). This CDR3 spans 16 amino acids. CDR1 is SGDLS, CDR2 YYNGEE, per germline. The germline V and J ends were trimmed by 0 bases and 0 bases, with 11 bases remaining between them.

The chain carries TRBV27 and TRBJ2-1; 10 positions match TRBD2. The germline V gene has CDR1 MNHEY and CDR2 SMNVEV (reference sequence). After removal of 5 bases from V and 6 bases from J, the junction contained 7 bases not matched to a gene. The CDR3 is 15 amino acids. CDR3 loop: CASSTRLAGINEQFF. The CDR3, as DNA: TGTGCCAGCAGTACCAGACTAGCGGGTATCAATGAGCAGTTCTTC.

V and J are TRBV27 and TRBJ2-1, with 7 bases identical to TRBD1. J gave up 3 bases and V 0 bases, and 2 bases lay outside the gene matches. Germline V gene sequence: CDR1 MNHEY, CDR2 SMNVEV (reference sequence). This CDR3 contains 15 residues. The CDR3 sequence: CASSLSAGGYNEQFF. The CDR3 region has the DNA TGTGCCAGCAGTTTATCGGCAGGGGGCTACAATGAGCAGTTCTTC.

This clone occurred once. This rearrangement joins TRBV28 to TRBJ2-5, with TRBD2 as a possible D gene (5 bases). The CDR3 runs to 14 residues. Trimming took off 6 bases at V and 2 bases at J, with 13 bases between the two ends. Per germline, CDR1 MDHEN and CDR2 SYDVKM. CDR3 bases: TGTGCCAGCAGCGGTGACCGGGGACAAGAGACCCAGTACTTC. Encoded protein: CASSGDRGQETQYF.

The chain employs TRBV7-2 and TRBJ2-1; possibly TRBD2 for D (6 bases). CDR3 size: 17 residues. Trimming removed 5 bases at V and 1 base at J, with 18 bases between. CDR1 and CDR2 (germline): SGHTA, FQGNSA. CDR3 amino acids: CASSQGRRGGSYNEQFF. The CDR3 region has the DNA TGTGCCAGCAGCCAGGGCAGGCGGGGCGGGTCCTACAATGAGCAGTTCTTC.

This clone was seen more than once but under ten times. The rearrangement joins TRBV29-1 to TRBJ2-5, with 12 bases fitting TRBD2. Losses at the gene ends were 6 bases for V and 4 bases for J; bases not matched to a gene: 6. This CDR3 contains 14 residues. Germline loops: CDR1 SQVTM, CDR2 ANQGSEA. The CDR3 DNA sequence: TGCAGCGTCGCCCTAGCGGGAGGGGTAGAGACCCAGTACTTC. Encoded protein: CSVALAGGVETQYF. Full variable domain (missing parts from reference TRBV29-1 and TRBJ2-5): SAVISQKPSRDICQRGTSLTIQCQVDSQVTMMFWYRQQPGQSLTLIATANQGSEATYESGFVIDKFPISRPNLTFSTLTVSNMSPEDSSIYLCSVALAGGVETQYFGPGTRLLVL.

This chain joins TRBV7-9 and TRBJ1-2; TRBD1 might be the D (5 bases). Germline assignment: CDR1 SEHNR and CDR2 FQNEAQ (reference sequence). The CDR3 is 12 amino acids. The chain's CDR3 is CSILPGAYGYTF. In DNA form, the CDR3 reads TGTTCCATCTTACCTGGGGCCTATGGCTACACCTTC. Full variable domain (outside the CDR3, taken from reference TRBV7-9 and TRBJ1-2): DTGVSQNPRHKITKRGQNVTFRCDPISEHNRLYWYRQTLGQGPEFLTYFQNEAQLEKSRLLSDRFSAERPKGSFSTLEIQRTEQGDSAMYLCSILPGAYGYTFGSGTRLTVV.

This chain joins TRBV10-3 and TRBJ2-2; no clear D. This CDR3 region has 11 residues. Germline assignment: CDR1 ENHRY and CDR2 SYGVKD. V was clipped by 6 bases and J by 8 bases, with 7 bases between them. Here the CDR3 reads CAISSRGELFF. Here the CDR3 DNA reads TGTGCCATCAGCTCTAGGGGGGAGCTGTTTTTT.

The chain uses TRBV5-4 and TRBJ1-1; TRBD1 matches at 8 bases. CDR1 and CDR2 (germline): SGHNT, YYREEE (reference sequence). V lost 1 base, J lost 3 bases, and 2 bases stayed unmatched. This CDR3 has 14 amino acids. Here the CDR3 reads CASSLSGGHTEAFF. In nucleotides, the CDR3 is TGTGCCAGCAGCTTGTCAGGGGGCCACACTGAAGCTTTCTTT.

J is TRBJ2-7 and V is TRBV5-4; 7 bases line up with TRBD1. The length of the CDR3 is 13 residues. After removal of 4 bases from V and 6 bases from J, the junction contained 7 bases not matched to a gene. CDR1 and CDR2 from the germline V gene are SGHNT and YYREEE (reference sequence). The CDR3 bases are TGTGCCAGCAGCCCCGACAGGGCGGGCGAGCAGTACTTC. Translation gives CASSPDRAGEQYF.

The chain combines TRBV5-5 with TRBJ2-7, with 7 bases lining up with TRBD2. The CDR3 extends over 17 amino acids. Germline V gives CDR1 SGHKS, CDR2 YYEKEE (reference sequence). J gave up 0 bases and V 0 bases, and 9 bases lay outside the gene matches. The CDR3 is CASSLATGGGSSYEQYF. The CDR3 DNA is TGTGCCAGCAGCTTGGCGACGGGCGGCGGGAGCTCCTACGAGCAGTACTTC.

This chain connects TRBV9 to TRBJ2-5; 9 bases are shared with TRBD1. V was pared by 3 bases and J by 5 bases, with 11 bases of the junction left unmatched. Germline loops: CDR1 SGDLS, CDR2 YYNGEE. The CDR3 length is 16 residues. The CDR3 is CASSGTGQGRWETQYF. CDR3 bases: TGTGCCAGCAGCGGGACAGGACAGGGGAGATGGGAGACCCAGTACTTC. Based on the CDR3 plus reference TRBV9 and TRBJ2-5, the full variable domain is DSGVTQTPKHLITATGQRVTLRCSPRSGDLSVYWYQQSLDQGLQFLIQYYNGEERAKGNILERFSAQQFPDLHSELNLSSLELGDSALYFCASSGTGQGRWETQYFGPGTRLLVL.

This clone was seen a single time. The chain uses TRBV4-3 and TRBJ2-2, with TRBD1 matching 7 bases. The V gene's germline CDR1 is LGHNA and CDR2 YSLEER. The CDR3 runs 15 residues. J gave up 1 base and V 6 bases, and 5 bases lay outside the gene matches. The CDR3 spells CASSPGQMNTGELFF. CDR3 coding DNA: TGCGCCAGCAGTCCGGGACAGATGAACACCGGGGAGCTGTTTTTT.

The chain is built from TRBV15 and TRBJ1-2, with TRBD1 matching over 7 bases. V shed 4 bases and J 4 bases; nucleotides not matched to a gene: 9. The V gene's germline CDR1 is LNHNV and CDR2 YYDKDF (reference sequence). The CDR3 totals 15 residues. CDR3 loop: CATSIGQGGIYGYTF. The CDR3 nucleotides are TGTGCCACCAGCATCGGTCAGGGGGGAATCTATGGCTACACCTTC. The variable domain in full, with the rest retrieved from reference TRBV15 and TRBJ1-2, is DAMVIQNPRYQVTQFGKPVTLSCSQTLNHNVMYWYQQKSSQAPKLLFHYYDKDFNNEADTPDNFQSRRPNTSFCFLDIRSPGLGDTAMYLCATSIGQGGIYGYTFGSGTRLTVV.

J is TRBJ1-2 and V is TRBV6-6; 10 positions agree with TRBD1. Germline V gives CDR1 MNHNY, CDR2 SVGAGI (reference sequence). The V and J ends lost 7 bases and 7 bases, in that order; junction bases with no gene match: 6. The CDR3 has 13 amino acids. The CDR3 reads CASTRDRGFGYTF. CDR3 nucleotide sequence: TGTGCCAGCACCAGGGACAGGGGATTTGGCTACACCTTC.

The gene calls are TRBV6-5 and TRBJ2-4; a weak D match, TRBD2 (6 bases). Trimming stripped 6 bases from V and 7 bases from J, with 16 bases between. Germline-derived CDR1 and CDR2 are MNHEY and SVGAGI. This CDR3 spans 14 amino acids. The CDR3 sequence is CASRQPGLSNIQYF. CDR3 DNA: TGTGCCAGCAGACAACCGGGACTTAGCAACATTCAGTACTTC.

This chain connects TRBV4-1 to TRBJ2-7; 8 bases match TRBD2. CDR1 MGHRA and CDR2 YSYEKL come from the germline V gene. V was clipped by 3 bases and J by 4 bases; unmatched bases: 17. This CDR3 is built from 18 residues. The DNA of the CDR3 is TGCGCCAGCAGCCACTCACTTGGACTAGCCAAGAATTTATACGAGCAGTACTTC. Translation: CASSHSLGLAKNLYEQYF.

The V call is TRBV11-2, the J call TRBJ2-5; D remains ambiguous. CDR3 length: 15 residues. Looked up from germline, CDR1 is SGHAT and CDR2 is FQNNGV. V lost 4 bases and J 5 bases, leaving 17 bases between the germline ends. The CDR3 region has the DNA TGTGCCAGCAGCTCTCCGACCGTTCGGGTGGAGACCCAGTACTTC. It encodes CASSSPTVRVETQYF.